Presented here are 9 T cell receptor beta chains from one specimen sequenced in a study of blood T cells in healthy people across ages. Through a sample-barcoded 5' primer and a J-beta primer mix, a second PCR was run for roughly 6 to 11 cycles. TCRdb fed the 5' RACE reads into MiXCR, producing one record per CDR3 protein. In the table there are approximately 490,000 distinct CDR3 sequences, 20% to 30% of which are singletons. These data were likewise used in another study, on T cells of mothers and their children.

The sequencing sample was made of blood. Source of these receptors: a boy aged 10-17 years in good health.

V usage is TRBV7-6 and J usage is TRBJ2-5, with D perhaps given as TRBD1 or TRBD2 (5 bases each). The DNA end is a closer match to TRBJ2-7, so the J assignment may be wrong. CDR1 SGHVS and CDR2 FNYEAQ come from the germline V gene. This CDR3 has 16 residues. CDR3 sequence reads: CASSLPPPGTVYEQYF. In DNA form, the CDR3 reads TGTGCCAGCAGCCTCCCTCCCCCAGGGACCGTCTACGAGCAGTACTTC.

The chain joins TRBV20-1 to TRBJ2-7, with D possibly being TRBD2 (6 bases). The CDR3 extends over 15 amino acids. The germline V gene encodes CDR1 DFQATT and CDR2 SNEGSKA (reference sequence). The germline V and J ends were trimmed by 4 bases and 2 bases, with 18 bases remaining between them. CDR3 coding DNA: TGCAGTGCTATTCTTGCCGGGACTCGGGCCTACGAGCAGTACTTC. This translates into CSAILAGTRAYEQYF.

The table lists this clonotype with a few counts. The chain links TRBV28 to TRBJ2-7; D perhaps matches TRBD1 (5 bases). This CDR3 contains 14 residues. Germline-derived CDR1 and CDR2 are MDHEN and SYDVKM. Trimming shortened V by 8 bases and J by 0 bases, and 14 bases separated the two germline ends. The CDR3 nucleotides read TGTGCCAGCCAAGGGGTGGGCAGCTCCTACGAGCAGTACTTC. Translation: CASQGVGSSYEQYF.

This clonotype was observed a few times. V gene TRBV3-1 combines with J gene TRBJ2-1, with 11 bases aligning to TRBD2. The CDR3 spans 17 residues. With 4 bases clipped from V and 9 bases from J, the junction kept 14 bases outside the gene matches. Germline CDR1 and CDR2: LGHDT and YNNKEL (reference sequence). CDR3 in DNA: TGTGCCAGCAGCCGTGATACTAGCGGGAGAGCCACCCTTGAGCAGTTCTTC. Protein: CASSRDTSGRATLEQFF.

V is TRBV12-3 or TRBV12-4 and J is TRBJ1-3, with D hard to call. Trimming pared 1 base from V and 0 bases from J, leaving 7 bases between. This CDR3 has 15 amino acids. CDR3 residues: CASSLDRYSGNTIYF. As DNA, the CDR3 is TGTGCCAGCAGTTTAGACCGATACTCTGGAAACACCATATATTTT.

This chain uses TRBV10-2 with TRBJ2-7; 8 bases align to TRBD1. V gave up 2 bases and J gave up 1 base; unmatched junction bases: 7. CDR1 is WSHSY and CDR2 is SAAADI in the germline V gene. The CDR3 contains 16 residues. The CDR3 DNA sequence: TGCGCCAGCAGTGAGATTCAGGGGGCTTTTTCCTACGAGCAGTACTTC. As protein: CASSEIQGAFSYEQYF.

CDR3 nucleotide sequence: TGTGCCAGCAGCCCCGTGGTCGATTTCAGGGGGGATGGCTACACCTTC. The encoded protein is CASSPVVDFRGDGYTF. The chain has TRBV7-9 and TRBJ1-2; 7 nucleotides match TRBD1. The length of the CDR3 is 16 residues. Trimming cost V 5 bases and J 6 bases; bases outside gene matches: 15. Looked up from germline, CDR1 is SEHNR and CDR2 is FQNEAQ (reference sequence).

This rearrangement joins TRBV19 to TRBJ1-4, with no clear D. CDR1 is LNHDA, CDR2 SQIVND, per germline (reference sequence). The CDR3 is 13 residues long. In DNA, the CDR3 is TGTGCTTCCCGAGGGTCAACTAATGAAAAACTGTTTTTT. Residues: CASRGSTNEKLFF. Full variable domain (outside the CDR3, taken from reference TRBV19 and TRBJ1-4): DGGITQSPKYLFRKEGQNVTLSCEQNLNHDAMYWYRQDPGQGLRLIYYSQIVNDFQKGDIAEGYSVSREKKESFPLTVTSAQKNPTAFYLCASRGSTNEKLFFGSGTQLSVL.

The sample holds a few counts of this clonotype. The rearrangement links TRBV18 to TRBJ1-4; D is undetermined. Trimming shortened V by 5 bases and J by 0 bases, and 16 bases separated the two germline ends. Germline V gene sequence: CDR1 KGHSH, CDR2 LQKENI. There are 17 residues in the CDR3. The CDR3 sequence is CASSVGKTASTNEKLFF. In nucleotides, the CDR3 is TGTGCCAGCTCAGTGGGGAAGACGGCCTCAACTAATGAAAAACTGTTTTTT. Together with reference TRBV18 and TRBJ1-4, the CDR3 gives the full variable domain: NAGVMQNPRHLVRRRGQEARLRCSPMKGHSHVYWYRQLPEEGLKFMVYLQKENIIDESGMPKERFSAEFPKEGPSILRIQQVVRGDSAAYFCASSVGKTASTNEKLFFGSGTQLSVL.